This T cell receptor beta chain stems from a study of beta chain features in type 1 diabetes. A single heparinised blood sample, averaging roughly 100 mL, was obtained per donor. Of the isolated RNA, all was reverse transcribed, and so the sequenced material was expressed TCRB transcripts. Sequencing was performed with immunoSEQ multiplex PCR; in TCRdb, only in-frame clones are kept and a portion is missing. The table lists about 220,000 clones, roughly a tenth of them singletons. The CDR3 loop spans 15 amino acids. Trimming cost V 6 bases and J 0 bases; bases outside gene matches: 2. From germline, CDR1 is WSHSY and CDR2 SAAADI.

The sequence came from a man between 18 and 29 years old in good health. The specimen sequenced was central memory CD4+ T cells from blood. This rearrangement joins TRBV10-2 to TRBJ1-4, with TRBD1 identical over 9 bases. The CDR3 DNA is TGCGCCAGCAGGGGACAGGGAACAACTAATGAAAAACTGTTTTTT. Translating gives CASRGQGTTNEKLFF.